These 18 T cell receptor beta chains originate from one sample sequenced in a study of cytomegalovirus exposure and HLA in healthy donors. PCR primers comprised 60 Vbeta and 13 Jbeta primers. Assay used: immunoSEQ multiplex PCR; TCRdb lists only in-frame clones, some missing. Of approximately 150,000 clones listed, approximately 80% are singletons. Sequenced: PBMCs. The receptors here all came from a man between 25 and 39 years old in good health and CMV-seronegative.

CDR3 DNA sequence: TGCGCCAGCAGTCGCCCGGGACTAGCGGGAAGGTGCAGTTTAGAGACCCAGTACTTC. Translation gives CASSRPGLAGRCSLETQYF. This chain connects TRBV23-1 to TRBJ2-5, with TRBD2 identical over 13 bases. TRBV23-1 falls under the ORF class, with uncertain function. The CDR3 has 19 residues. J lost 4 bases, V lost 4 bases, and 15 bases had no gene match.

This clone has a handful of counts. J is TRBJ2-5 and V is TRBV14; a weak D match, TRBD2 (6 bases). Germline lookup yields CDR1 SGHDN and CDR2 FVKESK. The ends were cut back, 4 bases at V and 4 bases at J, with 16 bases in the middle. The CDR3 has 15 residues. The CDR3 DNA reads as TGTGCCAGCAGCCCTCGGGGGAGTAGGGGAGAGACCCAGTACTTC. It encodes CASSPRGSRGETQYF.

Only a few counts were recorded for this clone. The chain carries TRBV6-5 and TRBJ1-6; unclear D gene. Germline V gene lookup returns CDR1 MNHEY and CDR2 SVGAGI. Between the trimmed V and J ends, which lost 6 bases and 6 bases, there was a span of 15 bases. CDR3 size: 15 residues. The CDR3 loop reads CASSPDIGINSPLHF. The CDR3 nucleotides are TGTGCCAGCAGCCCCGACATCGGAATTAATTCACCCCTCCACTTT.

This clone was found a few times. The chain joins TRBV5-1 to TRBJ2-2; D may be TRBD2 (5 bases). CDR1 is SGHRS and CDR2 is YFSETQ in the germline V gene. Trimming pared 6 bases from V and 1 base from J, leaving 7 bases between. The CDR3 has 13 residues. The CDR3 sequence is CASTGENTGELFF. CDR3 bases: TGCGCCAGCACCGGGGAGAACACCGGGGAGCTGTTTTTT.

This clone was seen more than once but under ten times. The chain links TRBV28 to TRBJ1-3; 7 bases map to TRBD1. J lost 5 bases, V lost 1 base, and 5 bases had no gene match. Germline V gene sequence: CDR1 MDHEN, CDR2 SYDVKM. The CDR3 has 15 residues. CDR3 loop: CASSLSDRVRNTIYF. The CDR3 DNA reads as TGTGCCAGCAGTTTATCCGACAGGGTTAGAAACACCATATATTTT.

The rearrangement joins TRBV4-1 to TRBJ2-1; 15 bases agree with TRBD2. V lost 3 bases and J lost 6; bases outside the gene matches: 9. The CDR3 is made up of 18 amino acids. Per the germline V gene, CDR1 is MGHRA and CDR2 is YSYEKL. CDR3 region: CASSQAERTSGGANEQFF. The CDR3 DNA is TGCGCCAGCAGCCAGGCAGAACGGACTAGCGGGGGGGCCAATGAGCAGTTCTTC.

V usage is TRBV11-2 and J usage is TRBJ1-1; D is possibly TRBD1 (6 bases). Trimming took off 6 bases at V and 3 bases at J, with 11 bases between the two ends. Germline CDR1 SGHAT, CDR2 FQNNGV. The CDR3 consists of 13 residues. The CDR3 protein is CASRGGYYTEAFF. The CDR3 DNA follows: TGTGCCAGCAGAGGGGGTTATTACACTGAAGCTTTCTTT.

For this clone: One end of the junction does not line up with germline, which may come from a read error. The chain joins TRBV5-6 to TRBJ2-1; perhaps TRBD1 as D (5 bases). Germline loops: CDR1 SGHDT, CDR2 YYEEEE. The CDR3 is made up of 12 amino acids. The CDR3 loop is CVSSPTGRGQFF. The CDR3 coding sequence is TGTGTCAGCAGCCCTACAGGACGCGGGCAGTTCTTC.

This clone is a singleton in its sample. The chain is built from TRBV19 and TRBJ1-1; possible D gene TRBD1, 5 bases. Germline CDR1 reads LNHDA; CDR2 reads SQIVND (reference sequence). This CDR3 contains 14 residues. Trimming removed 4 bases from V and 0 bases from J, with 9 bases in between. The CDR3 region is CASSRWTMNTEAFF. Here the CDR3 DNA reads TGTGCCAGTAGTAGGTGGACAATGAACACTGAAGCTTTCTTT.

Here the CDR3 reads CASLAGGFYEQYF. CDR3 sequence (DNA): TGTGCCAGCTTAGCGGGGGGCTTTTACGAGCAGTACTTC. The chain uses TRBV6-1 and TRBJ2-7, with TRBD2 identical over 10 bases. Per germline, CDR1 MNHNS and CDR2 SASEGT. Germline trimming cut 8 bases from V and 4 bases from J; bases unmatched to any gene: 5. The CDR3 sequence is 13 residues long.

The rearrangement joins TRBV20-1 to TRBJ1-2; D is undetermined. The germline CDR1 and CDR2 sequences are DFQATT and SNEGSKA (reference sequence). Trimming took 6 bases from V and 8 from J, leaving 13 bases between them. The length of the CDR3 is 11 residues. The DNA of the CDR3 is TGCAGTGCCCTACCACTAACCGGCTACACCTTC. It encodes CSALPLTGYTF.

V and J are TRBV5-1 and TRBJ2-1; TRBD1 matches 7 bases. This CDR3 has 15 residues. Trimming cost V 0 bases and J 3 bases; bases outside gene matches: 3. Germline CDR1 reads SGHRS; CDR2 reads YFSETQ. The CDR3 loop reads CASSLAGQVYNEQFF. The CDR3 region has the DNA TGCGCCAGCAGCTTGGCCGGACAGGTCTACAATGAGCAGTTCTTC.

V gene TRBV28 combines with J gene TRBJ2-5, with a weak D call TRBD2 (6 bases). Matching the DNA end better, TRBJ2-7 makes the J call doubtful. CDR1 MDHEN and CDR2 SYDVKM come from the germline V gene. The CDR3 spans 17 residues. The CDR3 sequence: CASSLSLGRILTYEQYF. The CDR3 region has the DNA TGTGCCAGCAGTTTGTCCCTTGGGAGGATATTAACCTACGAGCAGTACTTC.

J is TRBJ2-5 and V is TRBV7-3; 8 bases fit TRBD2. This CDR3 contains 18 residues. V lost 5 bases to trimming and J lost 2 bases; unmatched junction nucleotides: 16. Germline CDR1 and CDR2: SGHTA and FQGTGA. The CDR3: CASSPGGSTSVIQETQYF. The CDR3 bases are TGTGCCAGCAGCCCGGGGGGGTCGACTAGCGTGATTCAAGAGACCCAGTACTTC.

The genes are TRBV7-3 and TRBJ2-1; TRBD1 agrees at 9 bases. V was pared by 6 bases and J by 7 bases, with 10 bases of the junction left unmatched. From germline, CDR1 is SGHTA and CDR2 FQGTGA. This CDR3 region has 15 residues. Here the CDR3 reads CASSVGTGRQNEQFF. The CDR3 DNA follows: TGTGCCAGCAGTGTCGGGACAGGGCGACAGAATGAGCAGTTCTTC.

This chain joins TRBV30 and TRBJ2-5, with D maybe TRBD1 (5 bases). CDR3 length equals 16 residues. V lost 0 bases and J 5 bases, leaving 19 bases between the germline ends. CDR1 and CDR2 (germline): GTSNPN, SVGIG (reference sequence). CDR3 in amino acids: CAWSVRRQLRAETQYF. The CDR3, as DNA: TGTGCCTGGAGTGTTCGGAGACAGTTACGGGCGGAGACCCAGTACTTC.

In DNA form, the CDR3 reads TGCGCCAGCAGCCGCCAGGTATCAGTACAGGAACTCGGGGAGCTGTTTTTT. It encodes CASSRQVSVQELGELFF. V gene TRBV4-3 combines with J gene TRBJ2-2; perhaps TRBD1 as D (5 bases). CDR1 and CDR2 (germline): LGHNA, YSLEER. V gave up 4 bases and J gave up 7 bases, with 22 bases separating them. This CDR3 contains 17 residues.

The genes are TRBV9 and TRBJ1-3, with D possibly being TRBD1 (6 bases). Germline values: CDR1 SGDLS, CDR2 YYNGEE. The CDR3 spans 15 residues. V lost 5 bases to trimming and J lost 8 bases, with 20 bases between them. In nucleotides, the CDR3 is TGTGCCAGCAGTGCTTCCGGGACACTTATCGACACCATATATTTT. Amino acid sequence: CASSASGTLIDTIYF.